What follows is one T cell receptor beta chain and its context. The antigen remains undetermined. Other DNA sequences in this specimen translate into the identical CDR3. The sample is drawn from a study of cytomegalovirus exposure and HLA in healthy donors. Overall study results and limits: A later analysis showed TCR association rates differing by HLA locus, peaking at DRB1 and lowest at HLA-C. Later analysis suggested most CMV-associated TCR beta chains were HLA-restricted.

CDR3 length: 13 amino acids. V lost 2 bases and J lost 3, with 9 bases in between. CDR1 and CDR2 from the germline V gene are SGHRS and YFSETQ. The PCR contained 60 Vbeta and 13 Jbeta primers. Sequencing was performed with immunoSEQ multiplex PCR; in TCRdb, only in-frame clones are kept and a portion is missing. The data contain 90,000 to 100,000 clones, 60% to 85% of them singletons. The V call is TRBV5-1, the J call TRBJ2-7; the D gene is possibly TRBD1 (6 bases). Sequenced material: PBMCs. This TCR was recovered from a man aged 55 to 70 in good health and CMV-seropositive. In DNA, the CDR3 is TGCGCCAGCAGCTTCGGCAGGGGCTACGAGCAGTACTTC. Protein product: CASSFGRGYEQYF.